This T cell receptor (beta chain) was sequenced for a study of blood T cell repertoires in COVID-19. Across the whole study: Samples came from the United States, Italy and Spain, spanning acute and convalescent COVID-19.

The V gene's germline CDR1 is MNHNY and CDR2 SVGAGI (reference sequence). CDR3 length: 16 amino acids. Trimming pared 6 bases from V and 5 bases from J, leaving 20 bases between. In the study's own analysis: Estimates of nucleated cell counts were drawn from the amplification of reference gene primers. Generated by immunoSEQ multiplex PCR, the TCRdb table keeps only in-frame clones and is missing some. V, J and clone size are taken as reported in that table, and D and trimming were inferred from the DNA itself. The data show under 200,000 clones, 85% to 90% seen once. The J gene is TRBJ1-5, the V gene TRBV6-6, with D perhaps matching TRBD1 (6 bases). Sequenced: peripheral blood. The TCR originated in a man younger than 35 with active or convalescent COVID-19. The CDR3 spells CASSPGGASEDQPQHF. The DNA of the CDR3 is TGTGCCAGCAGCCCTGGGGGGGCCTCGGAGGATCAGCCCCAGCATTTT.